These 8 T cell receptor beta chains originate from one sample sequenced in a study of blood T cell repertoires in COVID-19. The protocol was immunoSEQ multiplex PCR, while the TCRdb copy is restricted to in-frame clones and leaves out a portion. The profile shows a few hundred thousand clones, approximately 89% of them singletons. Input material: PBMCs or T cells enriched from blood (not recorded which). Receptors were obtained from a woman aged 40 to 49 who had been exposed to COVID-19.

The CDR3 loop is CATSDQNTGELFF. The CDR3 DNA reads TGTGCCACCAGTGATCAGAACACCGGGGAGCTGTTTTTT. The chain joins TRBV24-1 to TRBJ2-2; no clear D. Trimming removed 3 bases from V and 1 base from J, with 2 bases in between. CDR1 is KGHDR, CDR2 SFDVKD, per germline. The length of the CDR3 is 13 residues.

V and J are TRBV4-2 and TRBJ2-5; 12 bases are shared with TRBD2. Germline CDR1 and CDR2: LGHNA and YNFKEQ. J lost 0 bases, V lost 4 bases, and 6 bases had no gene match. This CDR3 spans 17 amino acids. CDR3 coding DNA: TGTGCCAGCAGCCCACTACTAGCGGGGGGCTACCAAGAGACCCAGTACTTC. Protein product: CASSPLLAGGYQETQYF.

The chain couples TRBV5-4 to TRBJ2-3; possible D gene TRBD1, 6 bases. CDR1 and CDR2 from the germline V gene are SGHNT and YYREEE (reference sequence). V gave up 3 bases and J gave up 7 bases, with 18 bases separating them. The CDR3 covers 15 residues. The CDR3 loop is CASSSPGAQAHTQYF. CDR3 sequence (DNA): TGTGCCAGCAGCTCCCCAGGGGCTCAAGCTCATACGCAGTATTTT.

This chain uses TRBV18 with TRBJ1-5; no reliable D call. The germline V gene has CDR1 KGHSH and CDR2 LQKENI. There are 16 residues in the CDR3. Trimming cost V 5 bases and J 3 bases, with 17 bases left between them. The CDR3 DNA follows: TGTGCCAGCTCATCAAAGGGAGTTATGGTCAATCAGCCCCAGCATTTT. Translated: CASSSKGVMVNQPQHF.

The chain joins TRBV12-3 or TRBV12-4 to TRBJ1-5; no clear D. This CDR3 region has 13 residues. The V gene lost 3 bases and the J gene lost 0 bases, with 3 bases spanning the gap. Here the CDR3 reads CASSLASNQPQHF. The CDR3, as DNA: TGTGCCAGCAGTTTGGCTAGCAATCAGCCCCAGCATTTT.

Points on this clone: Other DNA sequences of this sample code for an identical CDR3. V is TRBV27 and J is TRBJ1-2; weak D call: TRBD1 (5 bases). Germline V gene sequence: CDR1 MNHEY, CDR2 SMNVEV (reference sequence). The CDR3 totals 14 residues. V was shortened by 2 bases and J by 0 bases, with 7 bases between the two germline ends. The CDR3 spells CASSLGGANYGYTF. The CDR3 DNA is TGTGCCAGCAGTTTAGGAGGGGCTAACTATGGCTACACCTTC.

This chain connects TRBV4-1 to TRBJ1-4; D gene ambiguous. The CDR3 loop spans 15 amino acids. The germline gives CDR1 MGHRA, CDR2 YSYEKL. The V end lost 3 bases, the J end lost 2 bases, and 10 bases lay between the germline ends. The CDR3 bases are TGCGCCAGCAGCCAGGGGAGAGAGACTAATGAAAAACTGTTTTTT. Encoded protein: CASSQGRETNEKLFF.

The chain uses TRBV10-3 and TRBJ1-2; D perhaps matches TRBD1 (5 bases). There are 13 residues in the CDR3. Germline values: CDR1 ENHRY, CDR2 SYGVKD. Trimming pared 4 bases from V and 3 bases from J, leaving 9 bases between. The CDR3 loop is CAISVREDYGYTF. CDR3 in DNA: TGTGCCATCAGTGTCAGGGAGGACTATGGCTACACCTTC.